This is a list of T cell receptor beta chains from one sample in a study of T cell clonotyping in hematopoietic cell transplantation. The protocol was immunoSEQ multiplex PCR, while the TCRdb copy is restricted to in-frame clones and leaves out a portion. In the table there are approximately 25,000 clones, 75% to 85% of which are singletons. The material was peripheral blood mononuclear cells, obtained before stem cell transplant. The receptors here all came from a woman aged 55 to 70 with acute myeloid leukemia. Some clones in this sample may be carry-over from other donors' samples. Both conserved end residues are part of each CDR3. A D gene is named only where the DNA matches it firmly. Size values are once, few and many counts, or a class for expanded clones, and some rows have none.

size,D,J,length,V,DNA,CDR3
-,-,TRBJ2-1,11,TRBV29-1,TGCAGCGTATCCCTCTACAATGAGCAGTTCTTC,CSVSLYNEQFF
-,-,TRBJ2-2,13,TRBV19,TGTGCCAGTCGGGTTATGAACACCGGGGAGCTGTTTTTT,CASRVMNTGELFF
-,-,TRBJ2-3,11,TRBV20-1,TGCAGTGCTAAGCCGGCGGATACGCAGTATTTT,CSAKPADTQYF
few,TRBD1,TRBJ2-1,16,TRBV19,TGTGCCAGTGGGGGACAGAGGGGCAGAAAAGGAAATGAGCAGTTCTTC,CASGGQRGRKGNEQFF
medium-sized,TRBD2,TRBJ2-1,15,TRBV6-4,TGTGCCAGCAGCCAGACTAGCGGGGGTGGCAATGAGCAGTTCTTC,CASSQTSGGGNEQFF
once,-,TRBJ1-1,15,TRBV5-1,TGCGCCAGCAGCTTGGTGGGACTGAAGGACACTGAAGCTTTCTTT,CASSLVGLKDTEAFF
-,TRBD2,TRBJ2-1,16,TRBV5-1,TGCGCCAGCAGCCCCTGGACTAGCGGGAGGCCCGGTGAGCAGTTCTTC,CASSPWTSGRPGEQFF
-,-,TRBJ1-1,13,TRBV5-6,TGTGCCAGCAGCTTGAAGTGGAACACTGAAGCTTTCTTT,CASSLKWNTEAFF
-,-,TRBJ2-1,16,TRBV28,TGTGCCAGCAGTGGGGATGAAGGCGGGGTCTACAATGAGCAGTTCTTC,CASSGDEGGVYNEQFF
-,TRBD2,TRBJ2-1,15,TRBV19,TGTGCCAGTAGTATCCCGGGACTAGCGGGAAATGAGCAGTTCTTC,CASSIPGLAGNEQFF
once,TRBD1,TRBJ1-1,15,TRBV19,TGTGCCAGTAGTCCCCGGACAGGGGGCGGCACTGAAGCTTTCTTT,CASSPRTGGGTEAFF
-,-,TRBJ2-2,14,TRBV7-2,TGTGCCAGCAGCATTACAGGGAACACCGGGGAGCTGTTTTTT,CASSITGNTGELFF
-,-,TRBJ2-3,16,TRBV5-1,TGCGCCAGCAGCTTAAACGGCGAACTGGTAACAGATACGCAGTATTTT,CASSLNGELVTDTQYF
once,TRBD1,TRBJ1-2,13,TRBV19,TGTGCCAGTAGAGGGGACAGGTCCTATGGCTACACCTTC,CASRGDRSYGYTF
-,TRBD1,TRBJ1-2,15,TRBV5-4,TGTGCCAGCAGCTTGTCGACAGGGATTGACTATGGCTACACCTTC,CASSLSTGIDYGYTF
-,TRBD1,TRBJ2-5,14,TRBV2,TGTGCCAGCAGTGAAGCGAGGGGGCGGGAGACCCAGTACTTC,CASSEARGRETQYF
-,-,TRBJ2-7,12,TRBV5-1,TGCGCCAGCAGCTTGGACGCCTACGAGCAGTACTTC,CASSLDAYEQYF
-,TRBD1,TRBJ1-2,15,TRBV19,TGTGCCAGTAGCCCCGGGACAGGGGTTAACTATGGCTACACCTTC,CASSPGTGVNYGYTF
-,-,TRBJ2-1,15,TRBV27,TGTGCCAGCAGTTTCTTGAGGCAGCCCTACAATGAGCAGTTCTTC,CASSFLRQPYNEQFF
-,TRBD2,TRBJ2-2,17,TRBV4-3,TGCGCCAGCAGCCAAGGCACTAGCGGGGGTAGTTCGGGGGAGCTGTTTTTT,CASSQGTSGGSSGELFF
-,-,TRBJ2-2,14,TRBV25-1,TGTGCCAGCATTGGAGGTGGCAACACCGGGGAGCTGTTTTTT,CASIGGGNTGELFF
-,-,TRBJ2-1,15,TRBV11-2,TGTGCCAGCAGCTTAGAGGGCAGGGGAGTCGGTGAGCAGTTCTTC,CASSLEGRGVGEQFF
-,-,TRBJ2-2,14,TRBV5-1,TGCGCCAGCAGTAGGGGGACGAACACCGGGGAGCTGTTTTTT,CASSRGTNTGELFF
once,TRBD1,TRBJ2-7,15,TRBV7-2,TGTGCCAGCAGCGGGACAGGGGGCGGGTCCTACGAGCAGTACTTC,CASSGTGGGSYEQYF
-,TRBD1,TRBJ2-7,14,TRBV5-1,TGCGCCAGCAGCGAACCGACAGGGGGCCACGAGCAGTACTTC,CASSEPTGGHEQYF
-,-,TRBJ1-1,12,TRBV29-1,TGCAGCGTTCTTCAGGGGTACACTGAAGCTTTCTTT,CSVLQGYTEAFF
-,TRBD1,TRBJ2-5,17,TRBV14,TGTGCCAGCAGCCGACAAACCGGGACAGGCAGGAAAGAGACCCAGTACTTC,CASSRQTGTGRKETQYF
-,-,TRBJ1-1,15,TRBV11-2,TGTGCCAGCAGCCCAGCACGCGGTGTCAACACTGAAGCTTTCTTT,CASSPARGVNTEAFF
-,-,TRBJ1-4,15,TRBV5-1,TGCGCCAGCAGCTTGGCCCTGGAGGGGGATGAAAAACTGTTTTTT,CASSLALEGDEKLFF
-,-,TRBJ2-1,15,TRBV7-2,TGTGCCAGCAGCTTAGACAGGGCCGGGTACAATGAGCAGTTCTTC,CASSLDRAGYNEQFF
-,TRBD2,TRBJ2-2,15,TRBV6-5,TGTGCCAGCAGCCAGGGACTAGGATTAACCGGGGAGCTGTTTTTT,CASSQGLGLTGELFF
-,-,TRBJ2-1,11,TRBV15,TGTGCCACCAGCGGGGGCGCTGAGCAGTTCTTC,CATSGGAEQFF
-,TRBD1,TRBJ1-5,16,TRBV19,TGTGCCAGTAGTCCTCTAGTTGAGGGGGCGGGGCAGCCCCAGCATTTT,CASSPLVEGAGQPQHF
-,-,TRBJ2-3,17,TRBV11-1,TGTGCCAGCAGCCCAAGGGGACAAACTCTAAGCACAGATACGCAGTATTTT,CASSPRGQTLSTDTQYF
-,TRBD1,TRBJ1-2,15,TRBV19,TGTGCCAGTAGTGCCCCGACAGGGCCCAACTATGGCTACACCTTC,CASSAPTGPNYGYTF
once,TRBD1,TRBJ1-3,14,TRBV2,TGTGCCAGCAGTGTCACAGGGGCTGGAAACACCATATATTTT,CASSVTGAGNTIYF
-,-,TRBJ1-2,14,TRBV5-1,TGCGCCAGCCGACGGCAGGATGCTAACTATGGCTACACCTTC,CASRRQDANYGYTF
-,-,TRBJ2-3,15,TRBV7-9,TGTGCCAGCAGCTTACGGGGCCAGAGCACAGATACGCAGTATTTT,CASSLRGQSTDTQYF
-,TRBD1,TRBJ1-5,13,TRBV7-9,TGTGCCAGCAGCCTCGCAGGGGGTCCAGCCCAGCATTTT,CASSLAGGPAQHF
-,-,TRBJ2-1,16,TRBV28,TGTGCCAGCAATCTAATAGCGCGGATGGGGGACAATGAGCAGTTCTTC,CASNLIARMGDNEQFF
-,-,TRBJ2-2,18,TRBV25-1,TGTGCCAGCAGTAAATCCCTGAGAGGGAGCGCGAACACCGGGGAGCTGTTTTTT,CASSKSLRGSANTGELFF
-,-,TRBJ2-2,14,TRBV10-3,TGTGCCATCATGGGGGACCAGGACACCGGGGAGCTGTTTTTT,CAIMGDQDTGELFF
-,-,TRBJ2-5,14,TRBV4-1,TGCGCCAGCAGCCAAGTACACGGGGAAGAGACCCAGTACTTC,CASSQVHGEETQYF
-,-,TRBJ1-2,13,TRBV7-9,TGTGCCAGCAGCTTAGGCGCCCCCTATGGCTACACCTTC,CASSLGAPYGYTF
-,-,TRBJ1-3,11,TRBV29-1,TGCAGCGTCTTACAGGGAAACACCATATATTTT,CSVLQGNTIYF
-,TRBD2,TRBJ2-3,16,TRBV19,TGTGCCAGTAGTGGGGGACTAGCGGGAGGAGCGGATACGCAGTATTTT,CASSGGLAGGADTQYF
-,TRBD2,TRBJ2-7,13,TRBV10-2,TGCGCCAGCAGTCCTAGCGGGACCTACGAGCAGTACTTC,CASSPSGTYEQYF
-,-,TRBJ2-3,17,TRBV9,TGTGCCAGCAGCGTAGCGGACGGCAGAGGTGAAACAGATACGCAGTATTTT,CASSVADGRGETDTQYF
-,-,TRBJ2-1,16,TRBV2,TGTGCCAGCAGGAGATTAGAGACTCTCAAGAACAATGAGCAGTTCTTC,CASRRLETLKNNEQFF
-,-,TRBJ2-1,15,TRBV7-2,TGTGCCAGCAGCTTAGTGTGGCAGGGGCCCCATGAGCAGTTCTTC,CASSLVWQGPHEQFF
-,TRBD2,TRBJ2-1,15,TRBV10-3,TGTGCCATCAGTGAGTCCTACGGACTAGCGGGTGAGCAGTTCTTC,CAISESYGLAGEQFF
-,TRBD1,TRBJ2-2,17,TRBV9,TGTGCCAGCAGCCCCCACCTGGGAACAGGGGGCGTCGGGGAGCTGTTTTTT,CASSPHLGTGGVGELFF
-,TRBD2,TRBJ2-5,14,TRBV7-2,TGTGCCAGCAGCTTAGGGGGGGGCCAAGAGACCCAGTACTTC,CASSLGGGQETQYF
-,TRBD2,TRBJ2-1,17,TRBV5-4,TGTGCCAGCAGCTCCATTCCGACTAGCGGGAGACCCAATGAGCAGTTCTTC,CASSSIPTSGRPNEQFF
-,-,TRBJ2-1,13,TRBV9,TGTGCCAGCAGCGTATCGACAGACAATGAGCAGTTCTTC,CASSVSTDNEQFF
-,-,TRBJ2-1,10,TRBV4-1,TGCGCCAGCTTCGGGAATGAGCAGTTCTTC,CASFGNEQFF
-,TRBD1,TRBJ2-7,14,TRBV5-1,TGCGCCAGCAGCCCCCGGGACAGGGCCTACGAGCAGTACTTC,CASSPRDRAYEQYF
-,-,TRBJ2-2,15,TRBV7-2,TGTGCCAGCAGCAATACAGGGCCGGGGAGGGGGGAGCTGTTTTTT,CASSNTGPGRGELFF